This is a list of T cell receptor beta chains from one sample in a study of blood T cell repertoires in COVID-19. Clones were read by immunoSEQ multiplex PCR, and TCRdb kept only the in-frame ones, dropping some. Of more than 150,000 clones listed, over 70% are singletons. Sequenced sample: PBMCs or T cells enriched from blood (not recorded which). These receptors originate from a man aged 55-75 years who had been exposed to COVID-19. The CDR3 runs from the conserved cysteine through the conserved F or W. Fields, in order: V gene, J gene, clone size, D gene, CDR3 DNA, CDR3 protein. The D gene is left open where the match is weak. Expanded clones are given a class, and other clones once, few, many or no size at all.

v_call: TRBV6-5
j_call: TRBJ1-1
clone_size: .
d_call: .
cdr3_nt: TGTGCCAGCACGAGGAACACTGAAGTTACTTTCTTT
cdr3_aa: CASTRNTEVTFF

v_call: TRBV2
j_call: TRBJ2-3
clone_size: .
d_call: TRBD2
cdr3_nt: TGTGCCAGCTTTACGGGACTATTTGGCACAGATACGCAGTATTTT
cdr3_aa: CASFTGLFGTDTQYF

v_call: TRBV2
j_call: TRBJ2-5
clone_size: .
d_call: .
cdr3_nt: TGTGCCAGCAGTATGAAAACGGGGTCAGAAGAGACCCAGTACTTC
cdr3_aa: CASSMKTGSEETQYF

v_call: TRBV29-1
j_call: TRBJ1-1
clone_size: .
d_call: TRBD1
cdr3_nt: TGCAGCGTGGCGGGACAGGGAACTGAAGCTTTCTTT
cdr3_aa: CSVAGQGTEAFF

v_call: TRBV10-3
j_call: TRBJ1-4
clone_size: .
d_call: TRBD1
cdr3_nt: TGTGCCATCAGTGCGGGGACAGTAAATGAAAAACTGTTTTTT
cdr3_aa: CAISAGTVNEKLFF

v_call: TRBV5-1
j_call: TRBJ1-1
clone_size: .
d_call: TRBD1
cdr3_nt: TGCGCCAGTACCTCGGGGGACAGGGCAATGAACACTGAAGCTTTCTTT
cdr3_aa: CASTSGDRAMNTEAFF

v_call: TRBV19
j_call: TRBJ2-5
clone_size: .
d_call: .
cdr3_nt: TGTGCCAGTAGTGCCGGACACATGGTGGCCCAGTACTTC
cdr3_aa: CASSAGHMVAQYF

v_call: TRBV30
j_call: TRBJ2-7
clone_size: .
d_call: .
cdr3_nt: TGTGCCTGGACCCTCGGGGTCTCCTACGAGCAGTACTTC
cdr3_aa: CAWTLGVSYEQYF

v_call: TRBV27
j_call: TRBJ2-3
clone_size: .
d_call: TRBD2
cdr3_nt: TGTGCCAGCAGTTTAGGACTAGATGGAGATACGCAGTATTTT
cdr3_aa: CASSLGLDGDTQYF

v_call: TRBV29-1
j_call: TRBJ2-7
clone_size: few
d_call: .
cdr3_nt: TGCAGCGTTGAAGATCCCGTACGGAGCGAGCAGTACTTC
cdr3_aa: CSVEDPVRSEQYF

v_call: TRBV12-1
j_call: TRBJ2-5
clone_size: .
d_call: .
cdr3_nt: TGTGCCAGCAGCTTTGGGTGTTGTGGCGGGAGGCCTCGGGGGCAGACCCAGTACTTC
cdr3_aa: CASSFGCCGGRPRGQTQYF

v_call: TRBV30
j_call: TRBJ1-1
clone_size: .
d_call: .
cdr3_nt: TGTGCCTGGAGTCTTTCCAGGTCGAACACTGAAGCTTTCTTT
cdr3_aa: CAWSLSRSNTEAFF

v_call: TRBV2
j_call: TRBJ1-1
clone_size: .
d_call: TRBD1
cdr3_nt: TGTGCCAGCAATCCACAGGGGCGGACTGAAGCTTTCTTT
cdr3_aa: CASNPQGRTEAFF

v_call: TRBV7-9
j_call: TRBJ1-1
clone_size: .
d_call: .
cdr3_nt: TGTGCCAGCAGCGCACCAGGGATGAACACTGAAGCTTTCTTT
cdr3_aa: CASSAPGMNTEAFF

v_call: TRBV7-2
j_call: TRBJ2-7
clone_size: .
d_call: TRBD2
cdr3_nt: TGTGCCAGCAGCTTAGGGCCCTTGCGGGAGAATATCCCCGAGCAGTACTTC
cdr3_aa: CASSLGPLRENIPEQYF

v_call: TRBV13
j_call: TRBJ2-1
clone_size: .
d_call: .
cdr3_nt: TGTGCCAGCAGCTTATGGGCCAATGAGCAGTTCTTC
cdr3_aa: CASSLWANEQFF

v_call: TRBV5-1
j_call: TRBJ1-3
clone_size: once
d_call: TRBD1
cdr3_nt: TGCGCCAGCAGCTTGGGGGGACAGGGAGCTGGAAACACCATATATTTT
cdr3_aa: CASSLGGQGAGNTIYF

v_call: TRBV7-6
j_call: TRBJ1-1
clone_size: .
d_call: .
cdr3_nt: TGTGCCAGCAGCTTAGCGACAGCAATGAACACTGAAGCTTTCTTT
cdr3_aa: CASSLATAMNTEAFF

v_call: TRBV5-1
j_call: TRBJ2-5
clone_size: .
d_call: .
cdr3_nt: TGCGCCAGCAGCTTGAGTAGGGCTGGAGGGGAGACCCAGTACTTC
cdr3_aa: CASSLSRAGGETQYF

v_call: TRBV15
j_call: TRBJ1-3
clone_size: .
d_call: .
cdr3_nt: TGTGCCACCAGCAGAGGCGAGGTTTCGTCGGGAAACACCATATATTTT
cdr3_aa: CATSRGEVSSGNTIYF

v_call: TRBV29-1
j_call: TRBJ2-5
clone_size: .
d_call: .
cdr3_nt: TGCAGCGTTGGAGGTAGGCAAGAGACCCAGTACTTC
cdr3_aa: CSVGGRQETQYF

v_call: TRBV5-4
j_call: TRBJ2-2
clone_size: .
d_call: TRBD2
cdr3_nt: TGTGCCAGCAGCTTGGAACTAGCGGGAACGAACACCGGGGAGCTGTTTTTT
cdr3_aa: CASSLELAGTNTGELFF

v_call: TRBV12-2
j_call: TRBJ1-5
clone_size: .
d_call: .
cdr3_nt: TGTGCAAGTCGTTCTAAGCCGAACCAGCCCCAGCATTTT
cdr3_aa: CASRSKPNQPQHF

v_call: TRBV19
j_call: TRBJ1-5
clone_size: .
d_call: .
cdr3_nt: TGTGCCAGTAGTATGGGCGGGACGGCTGGGCAGCCCCAGCATTTT
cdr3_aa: CASSMGGTAGQPQHF

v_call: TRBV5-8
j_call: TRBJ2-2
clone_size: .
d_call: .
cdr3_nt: TGTGCCAGCAGCGTACAGGGTTTTCGCACCGGGGAGCTGTTTTTT
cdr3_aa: CASSVQGFRTGELFF

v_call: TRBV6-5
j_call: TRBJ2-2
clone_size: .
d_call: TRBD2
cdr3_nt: TGTGGCAGCCGTTTTTGGGCTAGCGGGAACACCGGGGAGCTGTTTTTT
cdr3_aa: CGSRFWASGNTGELFF

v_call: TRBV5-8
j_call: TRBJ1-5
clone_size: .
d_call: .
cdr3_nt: TGTGCCAGCAGGGGACTTCGGGGCCGGAGCAATCAGCCCCAGCATTTT
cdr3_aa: CASRGLRGRSNQPQHF

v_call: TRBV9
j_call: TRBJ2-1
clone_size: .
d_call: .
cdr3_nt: TGTGCCAGCAGCGCCAGCGTCTCAGGAGGGAACAATGAGCAGTTCTTC
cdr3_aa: CASSASVSGGNNEQFF

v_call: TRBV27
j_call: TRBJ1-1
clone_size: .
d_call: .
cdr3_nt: TGTGCCAGCAGTTTAAGTTCGGCCGGCGTGCAGGCCTATGAAGCTTTCTTT
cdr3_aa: CASSLSSAGVQAYEAFF

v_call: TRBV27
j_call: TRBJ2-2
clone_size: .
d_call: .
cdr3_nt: TGTGCCAGCAGACTAAACACCGGGGAGCTGTTTTTT
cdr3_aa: CASRLNTGELFF

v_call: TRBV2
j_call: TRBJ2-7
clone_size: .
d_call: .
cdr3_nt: TGTGCCAGCGGCACCGGGACTCACTCCTACGAGCAGTACTTC
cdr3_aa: CASGTGTHSYEQYF

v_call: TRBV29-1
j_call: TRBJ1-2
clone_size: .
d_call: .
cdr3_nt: TGCAGCGTTGGGCTTGATAGATCGGGCTATGGCTACACCTTC
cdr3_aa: CSVGLDRSGYGYTF

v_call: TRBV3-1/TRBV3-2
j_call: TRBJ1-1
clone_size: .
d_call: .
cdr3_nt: TGTGCCAGCAGCCAAGATTTGTTCAGAATGAACACTGAAGCTTTCTTT
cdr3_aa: CASSQDLFRMNTEAFF

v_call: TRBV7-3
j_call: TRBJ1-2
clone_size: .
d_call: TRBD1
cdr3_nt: TGTGCCAGCAGCATTACAGGGGGCGGCTATGGCTACACCTTC
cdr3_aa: CASSITGGGYGYTF

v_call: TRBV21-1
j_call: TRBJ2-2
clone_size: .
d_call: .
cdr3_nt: TGTGCCAGCAGCACAACATTCTTGGTCCCAGGGGGCAAAAACGGCGGGGAGCTGTTTTTT
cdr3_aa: CASSTTFLVPGGKNGGELFF

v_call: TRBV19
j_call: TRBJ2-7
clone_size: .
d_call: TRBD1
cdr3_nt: TGTGCCAGTAGACCCCGGGACAGCTACGAGCAGTACTTC
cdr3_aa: CASRPRDSYEQYF

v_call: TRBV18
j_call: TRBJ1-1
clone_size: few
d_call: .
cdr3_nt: TGTGCCAGCCAATTGAACACTGAAGCTTTCTTT
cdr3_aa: CASQLNTEAFF

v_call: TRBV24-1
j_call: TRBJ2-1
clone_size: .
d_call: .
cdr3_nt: TGTGCCACCAGTGACCCGGGCTACAATGAGCAGTTCTTC
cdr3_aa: CATSDPGYNEQFF

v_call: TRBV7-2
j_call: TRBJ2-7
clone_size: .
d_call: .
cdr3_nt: TGTGCCAGCAGGTCATCGAGGGCTTCACCCTACGAGCAGTACTTC
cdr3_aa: CASRSSRASPYEQYF